A single sample is the source of the 24 T cell receptor beta chains below, sequenced in a study of blood T cells in healthy people across ages. Together with a sample-barcoded 5' primer, a J-beta primer mix was included in a second PCR lasting roughly 6 to 12 cycles. TCRdb itself ran the 5' RACE reads through MiXCR, one entry per CDR3 protein. The table records fewer than 950,000 distinct CDR3 sequences, around half of them present only once. Sequenced sample: blood. These TCRs come from a man aged 80 or over in good health.

The V gene is TRBV5-1, the J gene TRBJ2-1; either TRBD1 or TRBD2 may fit D (6 bases each). Deletions cut 4 bases from V and 6 bases from J, with 26 bases between. The CDR3 contains 18 residues. Germline-derived CDR1 and CDR2 are SGHRS and YFSETQ. CDR3 in DNA: TGCGCCAGCAGCCCACAGGGCCTTGACTCCCCGGGGGCCAATGAGCAGTTCTTC. Translation gives CASSPQGLDSPGANEQFF.

The rearrangement joins TRBV4-1 to TRBJ1-1; D not certain. The V and J ends lost 0 bases and 5 bases respectively, with 13 bases between them. The CDR3 runs 15 residues. Per germline, CDR1 MGHRA and CDR2 YSYEKL. The CDR3 protein is CASSQDPRKETEAFF. CDR3 nucleotide sequence: TGCGCCAGCAGCCAAGATCCCAGGAAGGAGACTGAAGCTTTCTTT.

This clonotype has only one observation. Sequence at one end of the junction differs from germline and may be a read error. The rearrangement uses TRBV27 and TRBJ1-6, with TRBD1 matching over 7 bases. Germline V gives CDR1 MNHEY, CDR2 SMNVEV (reference sequence). This CDR3 region has 14 residues. CDR3: CASGDSVWDSPPHF. CDR3 DNA: TGTGCCTCTGGGGACAGCGTCTGGGATTCACCCCCCCACTTT.

J is TRBJ2-1 and V is TRBV7-9; TRBD2 matches 7 bases. The CDR3 has 15 residues. V lost 5 bases, J lost 2 bases, and 6 bases stayed unmatched. The germline V gene encodes CDR1 SEHNR and CDR2 FQNEAQ (reference sequence). CDR3 coding DNA: TGTGCCAGCAGCGCTCTAGCGGAGGCCTACAATGAGCAGTTCTTC. Amino acid sequence: CASSALAEAYNEQFF.

The chain carries TRBV4-1 and TRBJ1-2, with TRBD1 identical over 8 bases. With V trimmed by 1 base and J by 7 bases, 11 bases remained unmatched. Germline V gives CDR1 MGHRA, CDR2 YSYEKL. The CDR3 loop spans 16 amino acids. The CDR3 DNA reads TGCGCCAGCAGCCAAGGGTTCGGCAGGGGGCGAGGTGGCTACACCTTC. Its translation is CASSQGFGRGRGGYTF.

The chain employs TRBV28 and TRBJ1-2, with a tentative D call TRBD1 (5 bases). Trimming removed 3 bases at V and 5 bases at J, with 13 bases between. The CDR3 extends over 14 amino acids. Germline V gene sequence: CDR1 MDHEN, CDR2 SYDVKM. CDR3: CASSLVRVGYGYTF. CDR3 DNA sequence: TGTGCCAGCAGTTTGGTCAGGGTTGGGTATGGCTACACCTTC.

The rearrangement links TRBV12-3 or TRBV12-4 to TRBJ2-7; 8 bases fit TRBD2. Trimming removed 5 bases from V and 5 bases from J; junction bases left unmatched: 11. CDR3 size: 15 residues. In DNA, the CDR3 is TGTGCCAGCAGTCAAATAGCGGGACCCGCGAACGAGCAGTACTTC. Its protein product is CASSQIAGPANEQYF.

The rearrangement links TRBV11-3 to TRBJ2-1; D possibly corresponds to TRBD1 (6 bases). Germline CDR1 SGHNT, CDR2 YENEEA. The CDR3 length is 17 residues. Trimming took 5 bases from V and 2 from J, leaving 19 bases between them. CDR3 in amino acids: CASSPGQGLRTYNEQFF. In nucleotides, the CDR3 is TGTGCCAGCAGCCCAGGCCAGGGGCTTCGGACCTACAATGAGCAGTTCTTC.

The CDR3 protein is CSALASGASYNEQFF. CDR3 DNA: TGCAGTGCCCTGGCTAGCGGAGCTTCCTACAATGAGCAGTTCTTC. The V call is TRBV20-1, the J call TRBJ2-1, with TRBD2 matching 7 bases. Germline loops: CDR1 DFQATT, CDR2 SNEGSKA (reference sequence). The CDR3 length is 15 residues. J was trimmed by 1 base and V by 6 bases; bases with no gene match: 9.

The gene calls are TRBV21-1 and TRBJ2-1; TRBD1, the D gene given by the table, was not confirmed from the DNA. TRBV21-1 is tagged as a pseudogene. The CDR3 has 15 residues. In nucleotides, the CDR3 is TGTGCCAGCAGCACTCTCGGACAGGGAGGGAATGAGCAGTTCTTC. Encoded protein: CASSTLGQGGNEQFF.

The chain employs TRBV20-1 and TRBJ2-1; 9 bases align to TRBD2. V lost 0 bases and J lost 9; bases outside the gene matches: 15. There are 17 residues in the CDR3. The germline gives CDR1 DFQATT, CDR2 SNEGSKA (reference sequence). The CDR3 DNA reads TGCAGTGCTAGAGATGGGATTTCGCGGGAGGGCCAGGGTGAGCAGTTCTTC. This codes for CSARDGISREGQGEQFF.

This clonotype was observed a few times. The chain carries TRBV4-2 and TRBJ1-2, with D possibly TRBD1 on 6 matching bases. The CDR3 is made up of 17 amino acids. V lost 0 bases, J lost 8 bases, and 22 bases lay in between. The germline V gene has CDR1 LGHNA and CDR2 YNFKEQ. This chain's CDR3 is CASSQDLKDRLMKGYTF. In DNA form, the CDR3 reads TGTGCCAGCAGCCAAGATCTGAAGGACAGACTAATGAAGGGCTACACCTTC.

This clonotype was seen more than once but under ten times. The chain employs TRBV7-9 and TRBJ2-5, with D perhaps TRBD1 (5 bases). CDR1 is SEHNR and CDR2 is FQNEAQ in the germline V gene (reference sequence). V was trimmed by 4 bases and J by 7 bases, leaving 10 bases between them. The CDR3 consists of 12 residues. The CDR3: CASSSPQGTQYF. DNA of the CDR3: TGTGCCAGCAGCTCGCCCCAGGGGACCCAGTACTTC. Combining the CDR3 with reference TRBV7-9 and TRBJ2-5 gives the whole variable domain DTGVSQNPRHKITKRGQNVTFRCDPISEHNRLYWYRQTLGQGPEFLTYFQNEAQLEKSRLLSDRFSAERPKGSFSTLEIQRTEQGDSAMYLCASSSPQGTQYFGPGTRLLVL.

The chain joins TRBV7-2 to TRBJ2-7; D might be TRBD2 (5 bases). Trimming removed 1 base at V and 3 bases at J, with 16 bases between. CDR3 length: 16 amino acids. The germline V gene has CDR1 SGHTA and CDR2 FQGNSA. In DNA, the CDR3 is TGTGCCAGCAGCTTAGATGGAGCGGCGCGGAGCTACGAGCAGTACTTC. The encoded protein is CASSLDGAARSYEQYF.

This clonotype has just a few counts. This chain connects TRBV20-1 to TRBJ2-5; 7 nucleotides line up with TRBD1. The CDR3 consists of 15 residues. J lost 1 base, V lost 6 bases, and 11 bases had no gene match. The germline gives CDR1 DFQATT, CDR2 SNEGSKA (reference sequence). CDR3 in amino acids: CSARDSLDPQETQYF. The CDR3 nucleotides read TGCAGTGCCAGGGACAGTCTCGACCCCCAAGAGACCCAGTACTTC.

This clonotype appeared a single time. The rearrangement links TRBV2 to TRBJ2-3; TRBD1 matches 11 bases. CDR3 length: 14 residues. The trim removed 6 bases at V and 4 bases at J, leaving 3 bases unmatched. CDR1 is SNHLY, CDR2 FYNNEI, per germline. This CDR3 reads CASRRDRGADTQYF. In DNA form, the CDR3 reads TGTGCCAGCAGGAGGGACAGGGGGGCAGATACGCAGTATTTT. Drawing the rest from reference TRBV2 and TRBJ2-3, the complete variable domain is EPEVTQTPSHQVTQMGQEVILRCVPISNHLYFYWYRQILGQKVEFLVSFYNNEISEKSEIFDDQFSVERPDGSNFTLKIRSTKLEDSAMYFCASRRDRGADTQYFGPGTRLTVL.

This clonotype was detected only a few times. The chain couples TRBV6-6 to TRBJ2-7; 8 bases fit TRBD2. The trim removed 6 bases at V and 6 bases at J, leaving 4 bases unmatched. Germline CDR1 is MNHNY and CDR2 is SVGAGI (reference sequence). The CDR3 is 12 residues long. The CDR3 here is CASRTSGSEQYF. Here the CDR3 DNA reads TGTGCCAGCAGAACTAGCGGTTCCGAGCAGTACTTC.

This clonotype was observed once. The gene calls are TRBV5-1 and TRBJ2-1; 8 nucleotides agree with TRBD2. The CDR3 extends over 15 amino acids. The germline CDR1 and CDR2 sequences are SGHRS and YFSETQ. Trimming took 8 bases from V and 6 from J; bases not matched to a gene: 13. This CDR3 reads CASQLRAGDANEQFF. In DNA, the CDR3 is TGCGCCAGTCAGCTTAGAGCGGGAGATGCCAATGAGCAGTTCTTC. The whole variable domain, remainder taken from reference TRBV5-1 and TRBJ2-1, is KAGVTQTPRYLIKTRGQQVTLSCSPISGHRSVSWYQQTPGQGLQFLFEYFSETQRNKGNFPGRFSGRQFSNSRSEMNVSTLELGDSALYLCASQLRAGDANEQFFGPGTRLTVL.

This rearrangement joins TRBV6-5 to TRBJ2-5; unclear D gene. This CDR3 is 14 amino acids long. Germline V gives CDR1 MNHEY, CDR2 SVGAGI. V lost 6 bases and J lost 5, with 16 bases in between. CDR3 region: CASRPVRASETQYF. The CDR3 nucleotides read TGTGCCAGCAGACCCGTCCGGGCGTCTGAGACCCAGTACTTC.

CDR3 in DNA: TGTGCCAGCAGCGTAGCCCCGGGACTTACCGGGGAGCTGTTTTTT. The encoded protein is CASSVAPGLTGELFF. The genes are TRBV9 and TRBJ2-2; tentatively, D is TRBD2 (6 bases). The V gene's germline CDR1 is SGDLS and CDR2 YYNGEE. This CDR3 spans 15 amino acids. The V gene lost 0 bases and the J gene lost 5 bases, with 11 bases spanning the gap. Using reference TRBV9 and TRBJ2-2 for the parts outside the CDR3, the full variable domain is DSGVTQTPKHLITATGQRVTLRCSPRSGDLSVYWYQQSLDQGLQFLIQYYNGEERAKGNILERFSAQQFPDLHSELNLSSLELGDSALYFCASSVAPGLTGELFFGEGSRLTVL.

The chain carries TRBV20-1 and TRBJ1-1, with D possibly TRBD1 on 5 matching bases. The CDR3 totals 14 residues. Germline assignment: CDR1 DFQATT and CDR2 SNEGSKA (reference sequence). V was shortened by 5 bases and J by 10 bases, with 23 bases between the two germline ends. CDR3 nucleotides: TGCAGTGCTTTCTACCCGCAGGGCTACGAAACAGCTTTCTTT. This codes for CSAFYPQGYETAFF.

This clonotype was observed a few times. The gene calls are TRBV2 and TRBJ1-5; D is ambiguous. Trimming took 3 bases from V and 9 from J, leaving 18 bases between them. Germline assignment: CDR1 SNHLY and CDR2 FYNNEI. There are 15 residues in the CDR3. The CDR3 nucleotides are TGTGCCAGCAGTGAGGGAAGGACCTTAGGTAGGCCCCAGCATTTT. Its translation is CASSEGRTLGRPQHF.

V gene TRBV7-2 combines with J gene TRBJ2-3, with D maybe TRBD2 (5 bases). V was cut by 8 bases and J by 2 bases, with 14 bases left in between. The CDR3 totals 14 residues. Germline CDR1 is SGHTA and CDR2 is FQGNSA. CDR3 amino acids: CASFPAGYTDTQYF. In DNA, the CDR3 is TGTGCCAGCTTCCCGGCGGGTTACACAGATACGCAGTATTTT. Complete variable domain (other parts from reference TRBV7-2 and TRBJ2-3): GAGVSQSPSNKVTEKGKDVELRCDPISGHTALYWYRQSLGQGLEFLIYFQGNSAPDKSGLPSDRFSAERTGGSVSTLTIQRTQQEDSAVYLCASFPAGYTDTQYFGPGTRLTVL.

To note about this clonotype: A much larger clone lies a single base off, so this may be a read error. V is TRBV4-2 and J is TRBJ2-1, with 8 bases matching TRBD2. The J call may be mistaken, given a closer DNA end match to TRBJ2-7. The CDR3 length is 15 residues. Germline CDR1 and CDR2: LGHNA and YNFKEQ. CDR3 protein: CASSREREPYNEQYF. The CDR3 DNA is TGTGCCAGCAGCCGAGAGCGGGAGCCCTACAATGAGCAGTACTTC.